The subject of this entry is one T cell receptor beta chain. The investigators reverse transcribed all of the isolated RNA, so they sequenced expressed TCRB transcripts. Assay: immunoSEQ multiplex PCR; the TCRdb copy retains only in-frame clones and omits some. The sample holds more than 300,000 clones, 6.5% to 10% seen once. The ends were cut back, 2 bases at V and 2 bases at J, with 12 bases in the middle. The CDR3 extends over 15 amino acids. Germline assignment: CDR1 SGHTA and CDR2 FQGNSA. The sample originates from a study of beta chain features in type 1 diabetes. The chain uses TRBV7-2 and TRBJ1-1, with D uncertain. This TCR came from a woman aged 18-35 years in good health. Sequences were obtained from central memory CD4+ T cells from blood. CDR3 nucleotide sequence: TGTGCCAGCAGCTTATTGATTTGGGGTAACACTGAAGCTTTCTTT. Amino acid sequence: CASSLLIWGNTEAFF.